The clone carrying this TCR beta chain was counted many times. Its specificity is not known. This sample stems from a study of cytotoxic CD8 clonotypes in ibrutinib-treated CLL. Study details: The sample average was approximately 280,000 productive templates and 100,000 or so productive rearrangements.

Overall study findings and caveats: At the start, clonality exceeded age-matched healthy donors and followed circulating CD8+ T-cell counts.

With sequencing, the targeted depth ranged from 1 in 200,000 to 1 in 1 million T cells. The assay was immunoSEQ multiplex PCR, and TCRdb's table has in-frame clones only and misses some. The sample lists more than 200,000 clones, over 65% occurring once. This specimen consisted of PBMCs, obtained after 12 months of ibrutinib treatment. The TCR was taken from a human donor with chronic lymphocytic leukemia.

CDR3 sequence (DNA): TGCGCCAGCAGCTCCCAGGGTATTGGAAACACCATATATTTT. It specifies CASSSQGIGNTIYF. The V call is TRBV5-1, the J call TRBJ1-3; possibly TRBD1 for D (5 bases). Looked up from germline, CDR1 is SGHRS and CDR2 is YFSETQ. The CDR3 spans 14 residues. V was cut by 3 bases and J by 3 bases, with 10 bases left in between.